This TCR beta chain was found in a study of shared clonotypes between healthy human individuals. Points on this clone: Its antigen is not identified.

Study results and limitations: The four-donor shared clonotypes exceeded non-shared clonotypes in generation probability, with non-shared ones scoring lower. Among four donors, approximately 4.6% of naive CD4 clonotypes were found in common.

The donors were all Caucasian adults (living in Nashville, Tennessee). Deep-level assay runs were performed. Produced via immunoSEQ multiplex PCR; TCRdb's table is partial and in-frame only. The repertoire includes 2 million to 2.5 million clones, around 90% of them detected once, and around 0.35% sits in the top ten. Trimming left V 8 bases short and J 4 bases short, with 11 bases between. The CDR3 has 12 amino acids. The V gene's germline CDR1 is ENHRY and CDR2 SYGVKD. The sequencing sample was made of naive CD4+ T cells from PBMCs. The subset: CD45RA+ positively selected. The receptor's source is a man younger than 30 in good health. Some clones in this sample may be carry-over from other donors' samples. The chain employs TRBV10-3 and TRBJ1-1; unclear D gene. The CDR3 DNA is TGTGCCATCGCGTCGGCGGGCACTGAAGCTTTCTTT. Translated: CAIASAGTEAFF.